The present T cell receptor (beta chain) was sequenced within a study of blood T cell repertoires in COVID-19. This table comes from immunoSEQ multiplex PCR, and its TCRdb copy is limited to in-frame clones, with some not included. This table has approximately 230,000 clones, 86% appearing once. This CDR3 spans 14 amino acids. Germline V gene data show CDR1 as SGHNT and CDR2 as YENEEA. Trimming left V 1 base short and J 6 bases short, with 10 bases between. About this clone: In the same sample, other DNA sequences code for this CDR3.

The sequencing input was peripheral blood. The sequence came from a young man who had recovered from COVID-19. The chain links TRBV11-3 to TRBJ2-1; D not certain. The CDR3 is CASSLGNGGNEQFF. Written as DNA, the CDR3 is TGTGCCAGCAGCTTAGGGAACGGCGGCAATGAGCAGTTCTTC. The complete variable domain, with remaining parts taken from reference TRBV11-3 and TRBJ2-1, reads EAGVVQSPRYKIIEKKQPVAFWCNPISGHNTLYWYLQNLGQGPELLIRYENEEAVDDSQLPKDRFSAERLKGVDSTLKIQPAELGDSAVYLCASSLGNGGNEQFFGPGTRLTVL.